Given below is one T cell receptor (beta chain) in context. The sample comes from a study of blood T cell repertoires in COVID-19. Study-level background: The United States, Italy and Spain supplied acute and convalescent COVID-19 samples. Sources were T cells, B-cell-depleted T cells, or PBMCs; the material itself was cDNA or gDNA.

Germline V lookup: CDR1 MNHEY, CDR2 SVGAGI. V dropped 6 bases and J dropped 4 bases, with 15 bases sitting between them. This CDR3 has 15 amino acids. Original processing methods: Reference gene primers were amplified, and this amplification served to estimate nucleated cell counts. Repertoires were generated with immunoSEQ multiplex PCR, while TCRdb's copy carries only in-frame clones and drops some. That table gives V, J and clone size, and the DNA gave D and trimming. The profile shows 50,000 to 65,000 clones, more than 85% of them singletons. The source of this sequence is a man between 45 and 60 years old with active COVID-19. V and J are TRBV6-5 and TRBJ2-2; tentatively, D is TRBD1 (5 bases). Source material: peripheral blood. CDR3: CASSPWAGSTGELFF. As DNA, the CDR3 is TGTGCCAGCAGCCCGTGGGCAGGGTCCACCGGGGAGCTGTTTTTT.